This TCR beta chain is drawn from a study of blood T cell repertoires in COVID-19. Study-level information: COVID-19 samples from acute and convalescent phases originated in the United States, Italy and Spain. Sources were T cells, B-cell-depleted T cells, or PBMCs; the material itself was cDNA or gDNA.

Germline V gene lookup returns CDR1 MNHEY and CDR2 SVGEGT. Trimming pared 6 bases from V and 6 bases from J, leaving 14 bases between. This CDR3 region has 13 residues. Original methodology: Cell counts per sample came from amplifying reference gene primers. Produced via immunoSEQ multiplex PCR; TCRdb's table is partial and in-frame only. The V and J calls and clone size were taken over from that table, and D and trimming were inferred from the DNA. The repertoire holds roughly 150,000 clones, 80% seen once, with roughly 0.52% in the top ten. The TCR was taken from a man in his sixties with acute or convalescent COVID-19. Source material: peripheral blood. The chain is built from TRBV6-2 or TRBV6-3 and TRBJ1-1, with TRBD1 as a possible D gene (5 bases). The CDR3 protein is CASSRPGGSEAFF. CDR3 DNA sequence: TGTGCCAGCAGCCGACCCGGGGGTTCTGAAGCTTTCTTT.